This T cell receptor beta chain was observed in a study of T cell responses to AZD1222 COVID-19 vaccine. Findings and limits, study-wide: Females made up more of the donors, who were largely white British, and clonal diversity may have come out too low. No day 14 peak samples; only post-peak repertoires were characterized.

Profiled with immunoSEQ multiplex PCR; TCRdb holds only in-frame clones, not every one. The sample yields about 39,000 clones, roughly 88% seen once. CDR3 length equals 14 residues. CDR1 and CDR2 (germline): LGHNT, FRNRAP. Trimming pared 0 bases from V and 6 bases from J, leaving 9 bases between. Details on this clone: Its target is not known.

V is TRBV12-5 and J is TRBJ1-5; TRBD1 might be the D (5 bases). The source is an adult who received the AZD1222 COVID-19 vaccine. Sequencing was performed on peripheral blood, taken 28 days after the second AZD1222 dose. CDR3 protein: CASGLVTGVQPQHF. The CDR3 coding sequence is TGTGCTAGTGGTTTGGTAACGGGGGTTCAGCCCCAGCATTTT.